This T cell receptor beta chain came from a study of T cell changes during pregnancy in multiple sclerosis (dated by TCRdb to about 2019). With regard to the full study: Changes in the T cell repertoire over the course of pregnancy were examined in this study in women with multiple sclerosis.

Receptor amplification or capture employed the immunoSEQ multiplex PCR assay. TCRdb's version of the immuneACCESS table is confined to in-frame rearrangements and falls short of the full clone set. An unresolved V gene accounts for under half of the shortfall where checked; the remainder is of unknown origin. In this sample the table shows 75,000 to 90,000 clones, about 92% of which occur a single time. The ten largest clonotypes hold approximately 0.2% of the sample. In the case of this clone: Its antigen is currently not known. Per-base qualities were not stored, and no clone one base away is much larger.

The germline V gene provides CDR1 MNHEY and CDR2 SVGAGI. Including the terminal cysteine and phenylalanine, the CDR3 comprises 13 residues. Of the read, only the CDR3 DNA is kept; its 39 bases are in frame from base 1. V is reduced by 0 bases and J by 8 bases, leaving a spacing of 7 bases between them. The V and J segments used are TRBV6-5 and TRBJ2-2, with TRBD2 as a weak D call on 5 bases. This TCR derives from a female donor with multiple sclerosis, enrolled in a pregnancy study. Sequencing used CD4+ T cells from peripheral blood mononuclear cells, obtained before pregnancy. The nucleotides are TGTGCCAGCAGTTACTCGGGGAGAGGGGAGCTGTTTTTT. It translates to CASSYSGRGELFF.